A selection of T cell receptor beta chains follows, all from one sample in a study of T cells in localized non-small cell lung cancer. Sequencing used immunoSEQ multiplex PCR; TCRdb keeps in-frame clones, though not all of them. Of roughly 34,000 clones listed, 75% to 90% are singletons. Material: peripheral blood mononuclear cells, obtained before any cancer treatment. All receptors come from a man aged 40 to 75 with stage III lung adenocarcinoma. CDR3s include the opening cysteine and the closing phenylalanine or tryptophan.

v_gene | CDR3aa
TRBV7-9 | CASSFPMGETGYEQYF
TRBV9 | CASSIQGAETGELFF
TRBV9 | CASSVVASGGDTQYF
TRBV2 | CASSNQGQGKTQYF
TRBV21-1 | CASSKPRDTGISGNTIYF
TRBV11-2 | CASSGRLIAGAIYQETQYF
TRBV2 | CASSQTSDTQYF
TRBV7-2 | CASSLLGLAVDEQFF
TRBV4-3 | CASSRHGQGGVDEQFF
TRBV6-5 | CASSYRQPIDEQFF
TRBV7-9 | CASSQRDRGPREDGYTF
TRBV5-1 | CASSSTLSGNEQFF
TRBV12-5 | CASGLVVAGGGTDTQYF
TRBV13 | CASSQGRSTDTQYF
TRBV14 | CASSKGLWTGGSETQYF
TRBV9 | CASSVGLGQGAEQYF
TRBV5-1 | CASSSIAGGPTGELFF
TRBV5-6 | CASSSPGPYEQYF
TRBV7-6 | CASSSNSYEQYF
TRBV2 | CASSDVQGFYSEQYF